This TCR beta chain was observed in a study of CD8+ T cells in alopecia areata. Study outcomes and limitations: During tofacitinib treatment, many expanded lesional clones remained in scalp and blood. Among the top 100, expanded CD8+ clones were significantly decreased by tofacitinib, as was scalp clonality. The treated group had a single nonresponder, limiting CD8+ expansion-response conclusions.

Germline CDR1 is LGHNA and CDR2 is YSLEER. Between the trimmed V and J ends, which lost 4 bases and 8 bases, there was a span of 15 bases. This CDR3 contains 15 residues. Treatment meaning: oral pan-JAK inhibitor, 5-10 mg twice daily. Extracted RNA was reverse transcribed, and the resulting cDNA served as sequencing template. Libraries were prepared by immunoSEQ multiplex PCR; TCRdb keeps only in-frame clonotypes and omits some of them. The sample has around 99,000 clones, 84% seen once; the top ten hold around 25%. In regard to this clone: Its antigen is currently unknown.

The source is a human donor with alopecia areata. The J gene is TRBJ1-6, the V gene TRBV4-3; D not certain. The sequenced sample was CD8+ T cells sorted from blood, obtained at week 24, from a patient treated with tofacitinib. CDR3 coding DNA: TGCGCCAGCAGCCCGGCCGGGTCGCCTCATTCACCCCTCCACTTT. It is translated as CASSPAGSPHSPLHF.